This TCR beta chain was captured in a study of T cells in Graves' hyperthyroidism and ophthalmopathy. Patients with ophthalmopathy all had a Clinical Activity Score of at least 3, a NOSPECS grade of at least 4 and duration under 3 months. Regions amplified from RNA transcripts were the TCR beta CDR3 regions. First-round RT-PCR of the TCR CDR3 relied on the HTBI primer set. From the multiplex PCR reads, TCRdb called clonotypes with MiXCR, one entry per CDR3 protein. Of 490,000 or so distinct CDR3 sequences listed, 15% to 20% are singletons. The sequenced sample was blood. The receptor's source is a man aged 35 to 55 with Graves' ophthalmopathy.

The CDR3 reads CATSDLRGQPQHF. The CDR3 DNA reads as TGTGCCACCAGTGATTTAAGGGGTCAGCCCCAGCATTTT. The rearrangement joins TRBV24-1 to TRBJ1-5; TRBD1 is a possible D gene (5 bases). Trimming cost V 1 base and J 6 bases, with 6 bases left between them. This CDR3 has 13 residues. The V gene's germline CDR1 is KGHDR and CDR2 SFDVKD.